This T cell receptor (beta chain) appears in the sequencing data of a study of T cell responses to AZD1222 COVID-19 vaccine. Study-level results: Every sample of the repertoires postdated the peak T cell response.

The assay was immunoSEQ multiplex PCR, and TCRdb's table has in-frame clones only and misses some. The sample lists about 110,000 clones, 88% occurring once. With regard to this clone: What it recognizes is unknown. A junction boundary mismatches the germline segment, possibly from a read error.

This CDR3 region has 15 residues. From germline, CDR1 is SSHAT and CDR2 FNYEAQ (reference sequence). This TCR was sampled from an adult in good health. V and J are TRBV7-7 and TRBJ2-2, with D maybe TRBD1 (6 bases). The input for sequencing was peripheral blood, taken on day 0 of AZD1222 vaccination. In DNA, the CDR3 is TGTGCTAGCAGCTCAACAGGGAGTGGCACCGGGGAGCTGTTTTTT. This codes for CASSSTGSGTGELFF.